Following are 18 T cell receptor beta chains from one sample sequenced in a study of PD-L1 blockade in urothelial cancer. Only in-frame clones appear in the TCRdb table, and some are missing; sequencing was by immunoSEQ multiplex PCR. The top ten hold approximately 10% of the sample, which has 30,000 to 50,000 clones, more than 85% seen once. Time point here: pretreatment peripheral blood. This specimen was PBMCs, taken around atezolizumab (anti-PD-L1) treatment. The receptors were gathered from a woman in her sixties with urothelial cancer.

V is TRBV9 and J is TRBJ2-1, with 10 bases lining up with TRBD2. Looked up from germline, CDR1 is SGDLS and CDR2 is YYNGEE. V was pared by 0 bases and J by 7 bases, with 4 bases of the junction left unmatched. The CDR3 spans 15 residues. CDR3 nucleotides: TGTGCCAGCAGCGTAGGTCCTAGCGGGAGTAATGAGCAGTTCTTC. Encoded protein: CASSVGPSGSNEQFF.

The chain carries TRBV28 and TRBJ2-2; maybe TRBD2 (5 bases). CDR1 and CDR2 from the germline V gene are MDHEN and SYDVKM. Trimming stripped 4 bases from V and 2 bases from J, with 11 bases between. The CDR3 extends over 15 amino acids. CDR3 in amino acids: CASSSPGYNTGELFF. DNA for the CDR3: TGTGCCAGCAGTTCACCGGGATATAACACCGGGGAGCTGTTTTTT.

The chain combines TRBV15 with TRBJ2-1; perhaps TRBD1 as D (6 bases). In germline, CDR1 is LNHNV, CDR2 YYDKDF (reference sequence). The V end was cut by 1 base, the J end by 4 bases, with 20 bases between. The CDR3 spans 18 residues. The CDR3 DNA is TGTGCCACCAGCAGAGCAATGTGGCAGGGGCTGCGTTACAATGAGCAGTTCTTC. Its protein is CATSRAMWQGLRYNEQFF.

The chain couples TRBV6-1 to TRBJ2-7; TRBD1 matches 9 bases. Trimming removed 4 bases from V and 9 bases from J; junction bases left unmatched: 13. The CDR3 loop spans 15 amino acids. Germline CDR1 reads MNHNS; CDR2 reads SASEGT. CDR3 protein: CASSGAGQGLSGQYF. Written as DNA, the CDR3 is TGTGCCAGCAGTGGAGCGGGACAGGGCCTTTCGGGGCAGTACTTC.

The chain is built from TRBV11-2 and TRBJ2-3, with 7 bases lining up with TRBD2. The CDR3 totals 13 residues. With 1 base clipped from V and 12 bases from J, the junction kept 7 bases outside the gene matches. Germline assignment: CDR1 SGHAT and CDR2 FQNNGV. The CDR3 bases are TGTGCCAGCAGCTTAGTTAGGCAGGGACTACAGTATTTT. Translated: CASSLVRQGLQYF.

The chain has TRBV4-2 and TRBJ2-3; 9 bases are a match to TRBD2. With V trimmed by 0 bases and J by 3 bases, 4 bases remained unmatched. Looked up from germline, CDR1 is LGHNA and CDR2 is YNFKEQ. The CDR3 consists of 16 residues. The CDR3 here is CASSQDPAGGTDTQYF. CDR3 sequence (DNA): TGTGCCAGCAGCCAAGATCCGGCGGGAGGGACAGATACGCAGTATTTT.

The gene calls are TRBV6-5 and TRBJ1-3, with 7 bases matching TRBD1. The V gene's germline CDR1 is MNHEY and CDR2 SVGAGI. This CDR3 spans 14 amino acids. V gave up 6 bases and J gave up 4 bases; unmatched junction bases: 6. CDR3 coding DNA: TGTGCCAGCAGATCGACAGGGTTCGGAAACACCATATATTTT. Its translation: CASRSTGFGNTIYF.

This clone was counted a single time. V and J are TRBV7-6 and TRBJ1-4, with TRBD1 identical over 9 bases. This CDR3 comprises 15 residues. V gave up 0 bases and J gave up 8 bases; unmatched junction bases: 4. CDR1 is SGHVS, CDR2 FNYEAQ, per germline. The CDR3 region has the DNA TGTGCCAGCAGCTTAGCGGGACAGGGTAACGAAAAACTGTTTTTT. Residues: CASSLAGQGNEKLFF. Complete variable domain (other parts from reference TRBV7-6 and TRBJ1-4): GAGVSQSPRYKVTKRGQDVALRCDPISGHVSLYWYRQALGQGPEFLTYFNYEAQQDKSGLPNDRFSAERPEGSISTLTIQRTEQRDSAMYRCASSLAGQGNEKLFFGSGTQLSVL.

The chain couples TRBV19 to TRBJ1-2, with D unclear. Per germline, CDR1 LNHDA and CDR2 SQIVND (reference sequence). V lost 3 bases, J lost 4 bases, and 15 bases lay in between. This CDR3 is built from 15 residues. The CDR3 here is CASSISLLGVYGYTF. For the CDR3, the DNA is TGTGCCAGTAGTATTTCACTGCTCGGGGTCTATGGCTACACCTTC.

The CDR3 DNA reads TGTGCCAGCAGCTCACTCGAGAAAACATGGACAGGGACCCAGTACTTC. It codes for CASSSLEKTWTGTQYF. V and J are TRBV7-9 and TRBJ2-5; 7 bases line up with TRBD1. This CDR3 has 16 residues. Germline lookup yields CDR1 SEHNR and CDR2 FQNEAQ (reference sequence). The ends lost 4 bases at V and 7 bases at J; junction bases unmatched: 15.

The rearrangement joins TRBV27 to TRBJ2-3; the D gene is possibly TRBD2 (6 bases). The CDR3 has 17 amino acids. Germline values: CDR1 MNHEY, CDR2 SMNVEV (reference sequence). V gave up 2 bases and J gave up 1 base, with 16 bases separating them. The CDR3, as DNA: TGTGCCAGCAGTTTAAAGCTCTTAGCGGAGGGCACAGATACGCAGTATTTT. Amino acids: CASSLKLLAEGTDTQYF.

The chain combines TRBV28 with TRBJ2-6; D is possibly TRBD2 (5 bases). The V and J ends lost 6 bases and 3 bases respectively, with 15 bases between them. This CDR3 is built from 16 residues. The V gene's germline CDR1 is MDHEN and CDR2 SYDVKM. The CDR3 region is CASREPLRGGANVLTF. As DNA, the CDR3 is TGTGCCAGCAGAGAACCCCTACGGGGTGGGGCCAACGTCCTGACTTTC.

V and J are TRBV7-6 and TRBJ1-4; no definite D call. CDR1 and CDR2 from the germline V gene are SGHVS and FNYEAQ. This CDR3 is 15 amino acids long. V lost 4 bases and J 8 bases, leaving 17 bases between the germline ends. The CDR3 region has the DNA TGTGCCAGCAGCTCTAGGTTAGATGAAGAGGAAAAACTGTTTTTT. Translating it yields CASSSRLDEEEKLFF.

This chain connects TRBV6-4 to TRBJ2-2; no firm D call. CDR3 length: 11 residues. V was cut by 8 bases and J by 7 bases, with 8 bases left in between. The germline V gene encodes CDR1 MRHNA and CDR2 SNTAGT. CDR3 DNA sequence: TGTGCCAGCCGGTCGAACGGGGAGCTGTTTTTT. Translating gives CASRSNGELFF.

This chain uses TRBV29-1 with TRBJ2-1; 9 bases map to TRBD2. The V segment lost 4 bases and the J segment 8 bases; nucleotides outside the gene matches: 15. CDR1 is SQVTM, CDR2 ANQGSEA, per germline. The CDR3 is made up of 16 amino acids. CDR3 nucleotide sequence: TGCAGCGTTGTGGGGGGCGCCGGGACTAGCTATGATGAGCAGTTCTTC. Translation: CSVVGGAGTSYDEQFF.

V is TRBV4-3 and J is TRBJ2-7, with 11 bases aligning to TRBD1. The ends lost 2 bases at V and 6 bases at J; junction bases unmatched: 6. In germline, CDR1 is LGHNA, CDR2 YSLEER. This CDR3 has 15 amino acids. The CDR3 sequence is CASSQSDRGHPEQYF. The CDR3 bases are TGCGCCAGCAGCCAATCGGACAGGGGGCACCCCGAGCAGTACTTC.

The chain couples TRBV9 to TRBJ2-3; 9 bases map to TRBD2. J lost 4 bases, V lost 4 bases, and 7 bases had no gene match. Germline CDR1 is SGDLS and CDR2 is YYNGEE. This CDR3 has 15 amino acids. As DNA, the CDR3 is TGTGCCAGCAGCCGGGGACTAGCCCTTCCAGATACGCAGTATTTT. Its protein product is CASSRGLALPDTQYF. The whole variable domain, remainder taken from reference TRBV9 and TRBJ2-3, is DSGVTQTPKHLITATGQRVTLRCSPRSGDLSVYWYQQSLDQGLQFLIQYYNGEERAKGNILERFSAQQFPDLHSELNLSSLELGDSALYFCASSRGLALPDTQYFGPGTRLTVL.

The V call is TRBV2, the J call TRBJ1-5, with TRBD1 matching 7 bases. V shed 6 bases, J shed 2 bases, and the junction held 7 bases outside the gene matches. Germline V gives CDR1 SNHLY, CDR2 FYNNEI. This CDR3 is built from 15 residues. CDR3 nucleotides: TGTGCCAGCAGCGACAGGGTGATAGGCAATCAGCCCCAGCATTTT. It is translated as CASSDRVIGNQPQHF.